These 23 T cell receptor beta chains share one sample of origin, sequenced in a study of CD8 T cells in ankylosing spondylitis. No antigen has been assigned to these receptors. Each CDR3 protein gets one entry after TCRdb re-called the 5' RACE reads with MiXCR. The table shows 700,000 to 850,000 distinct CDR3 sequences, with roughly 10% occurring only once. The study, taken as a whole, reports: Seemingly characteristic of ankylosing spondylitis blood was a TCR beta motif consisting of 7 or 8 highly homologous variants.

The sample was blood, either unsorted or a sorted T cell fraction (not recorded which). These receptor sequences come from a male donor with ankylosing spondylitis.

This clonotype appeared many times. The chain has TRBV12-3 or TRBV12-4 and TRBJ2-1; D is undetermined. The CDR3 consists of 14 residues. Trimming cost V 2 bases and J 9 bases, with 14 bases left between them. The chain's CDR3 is CASSLWPASGEQFF. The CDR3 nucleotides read TGTGCCAGCAGTTTATGGCCCGCCTCGGGTGAGCAGTTCTTC.

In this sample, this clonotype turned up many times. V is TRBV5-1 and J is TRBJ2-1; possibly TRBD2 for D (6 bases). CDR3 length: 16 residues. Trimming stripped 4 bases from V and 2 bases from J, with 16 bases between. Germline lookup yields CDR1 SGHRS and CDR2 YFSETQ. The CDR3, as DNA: TGCGCCAGCAGCGTGAATAGCGGTGTCACCTACAATGAGCAGTTCTTC. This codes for CASSVNSGVTYNEQFF. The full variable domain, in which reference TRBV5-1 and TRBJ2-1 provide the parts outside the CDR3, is KAGVTQTPRYLIKTRGQQVTLSCSPISGHRSVSWYQQTPGQGLQFLFEYFSETQRNKGNFPGRFSGRQFSNSRSEMNVSTLELGDSALYLCASSVNSGVTYNEQFFGPGTRLTVL.

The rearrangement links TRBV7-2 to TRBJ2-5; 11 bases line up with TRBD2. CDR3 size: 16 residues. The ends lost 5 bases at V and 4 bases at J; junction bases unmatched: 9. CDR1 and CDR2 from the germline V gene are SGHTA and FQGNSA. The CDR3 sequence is CASSRLAGTFGETQYF. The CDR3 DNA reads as TGTGCCAGCAGCCGACTAGCGGGGACCTTCGGAGAGACCCAGTACTTC.

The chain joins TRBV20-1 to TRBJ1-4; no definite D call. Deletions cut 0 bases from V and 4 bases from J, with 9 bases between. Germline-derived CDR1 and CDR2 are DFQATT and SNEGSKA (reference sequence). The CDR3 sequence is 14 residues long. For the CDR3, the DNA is TGCAGTGCTAGAGATAGGCGGCTTAATGAAAAACTGTTTTTT. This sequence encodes CSARDRRLNEKLFF.

CDR3 amino acids: CAISVWQGANGELFF. DNA for the CDR3: TGTGCCATCAGTGTTTGGCAGGGGGCTAACGGGGAGCTGTTTTTT. The gene calls are TRBV10-3 and TRBJ2-2; the match to TRBD1 covers 8 bases. Germline CDR1 ENHRY, CDR2 SYGVKD. The CDR3 runs to 15 residues. V lost 4 bases, J lost 7 bases, and 8 bases stayed unmatched.

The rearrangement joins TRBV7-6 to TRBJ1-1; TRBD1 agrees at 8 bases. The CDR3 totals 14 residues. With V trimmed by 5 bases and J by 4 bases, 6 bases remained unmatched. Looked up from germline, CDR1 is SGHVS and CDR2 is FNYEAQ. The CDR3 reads CASSQGARGTEAFF. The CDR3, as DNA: TGTGCCAGCAGCCAGGGGGCGCGGGGCACTGAAGCTTTCTTT.

The DNA of the CDR3 is TGTGCCAGCAGCTTGCCCGGGGGCGCGGACTATGGCTACACCTTC. Its protein product is CASSLPGGADYGYTF. This rearrangement joins TRBV5-5 to TRBJ1-2; possible D gene TRBD1, 6 bases. The CDR3 is 15 residues long. Germline V gene data show CDR1 as SGHKS and CDR2 as YYEKEE (reference sequence). Trimming shortened V by 1 base and J by 3 bases, and 13 bases separated the two germline ends.

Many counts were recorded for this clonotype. CDR3 nucleotides: TGCAGCGCCCAGAGAGGAAACACCATATATTTT. It specifies CSAQRGNTIYF. The chain has TRBV29-1 and TRBJ1-3; D gene uncertain. V was clipped by 7 bases and J by 4 bases, with 8 bases between them. Germline values: CDR1 SQVTM, CDR2 ANQGSEA. The CDR3 runs 11 residues.

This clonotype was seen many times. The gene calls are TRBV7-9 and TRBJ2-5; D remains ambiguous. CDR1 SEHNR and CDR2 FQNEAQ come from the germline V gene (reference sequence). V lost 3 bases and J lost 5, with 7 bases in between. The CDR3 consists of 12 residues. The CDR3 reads CASSFVSETQYF. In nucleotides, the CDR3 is TGTGCCAGCAGCTTCGTTTCCGAGACCCAGTACTTC.

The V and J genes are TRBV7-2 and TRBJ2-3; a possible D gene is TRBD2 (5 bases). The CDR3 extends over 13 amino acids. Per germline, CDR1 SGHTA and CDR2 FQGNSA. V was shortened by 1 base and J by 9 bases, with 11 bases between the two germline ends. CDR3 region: CASSLVREGTQYF. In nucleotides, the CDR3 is TGTGCCAGCAGCTTAGTTCGAGAGGGAACGCAGTATTTT.

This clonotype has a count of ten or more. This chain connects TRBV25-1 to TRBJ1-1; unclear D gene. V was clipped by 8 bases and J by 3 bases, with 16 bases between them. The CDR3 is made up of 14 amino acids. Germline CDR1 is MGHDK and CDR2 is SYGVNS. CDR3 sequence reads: CASVESQWDTEAFF. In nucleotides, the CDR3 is TGTGCCAGCGTCGAGTCCCAATGGGACACTGAAGCTTTCTTT.

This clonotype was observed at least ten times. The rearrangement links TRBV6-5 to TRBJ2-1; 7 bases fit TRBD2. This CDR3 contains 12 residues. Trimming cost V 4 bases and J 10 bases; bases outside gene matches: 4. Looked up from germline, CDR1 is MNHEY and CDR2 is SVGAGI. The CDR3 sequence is CASSSDGGEQFF. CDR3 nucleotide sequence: TGTGCCAGCAGTTCCGACGGGGGGGAGCAGTTCTTC.

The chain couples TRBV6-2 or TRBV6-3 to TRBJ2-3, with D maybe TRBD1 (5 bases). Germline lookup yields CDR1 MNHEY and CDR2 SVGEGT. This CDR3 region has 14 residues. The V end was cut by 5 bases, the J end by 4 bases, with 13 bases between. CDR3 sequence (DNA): TGTGCCAGCAGTAGGCACCAGGGCGCAGATACGCAGTATTTT. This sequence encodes CASSRHQGADTQYF.

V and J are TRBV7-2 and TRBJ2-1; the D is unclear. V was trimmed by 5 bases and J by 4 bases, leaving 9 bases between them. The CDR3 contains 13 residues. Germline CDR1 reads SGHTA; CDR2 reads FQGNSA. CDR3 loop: CASSTGSYNEQFF. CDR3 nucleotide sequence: TGTGCCAGCAGCACCGGGTCTTACAATGAGCAGTTCTTC. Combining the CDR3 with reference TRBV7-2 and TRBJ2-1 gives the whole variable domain GAGVSQSPSNKVTEKGKDVELRCDPISGHTALYWYRQSLGQGLEFLIYFQGNSAPDKSGLPSDRFSAERTGGSVSTLTIQRTQQEDSAVYLCASSTGSYNEQFFGPGTRLTVL.

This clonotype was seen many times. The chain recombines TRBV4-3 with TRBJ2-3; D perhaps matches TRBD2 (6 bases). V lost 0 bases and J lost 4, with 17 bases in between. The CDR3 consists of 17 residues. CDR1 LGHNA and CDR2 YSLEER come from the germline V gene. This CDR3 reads CASSQDRTSRPSDTQYF. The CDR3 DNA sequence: TGCGCCAGCAGCCAAGATCGAACTAGCAGACCGTCAGATACGCAGTATTTT.

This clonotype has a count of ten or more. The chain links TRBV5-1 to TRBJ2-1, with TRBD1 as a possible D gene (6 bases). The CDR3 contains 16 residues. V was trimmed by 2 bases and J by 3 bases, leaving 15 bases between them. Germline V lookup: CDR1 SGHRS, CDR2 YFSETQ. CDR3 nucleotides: TGCGCCAGCAGCTTTACAGGGAGAAGTGGCTACAATGAGCAGTTCTTC. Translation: CASSFTGRSGYNEQFF. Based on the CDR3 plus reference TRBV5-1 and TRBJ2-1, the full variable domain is KAGVTQTPRYLIKTRGQQVTLSCSPISGHRSVSWYQQTPGQGLQFLFEYFSETQRNKGNFPGRFSGRQFSNSRSEMNVSTLELGDSALYLCASSFTGRSGYNEQFFGPGTRLTVL.

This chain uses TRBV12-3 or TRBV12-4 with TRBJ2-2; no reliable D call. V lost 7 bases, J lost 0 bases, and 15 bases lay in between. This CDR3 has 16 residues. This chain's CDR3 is CASNRRGTANTGELFF. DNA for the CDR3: TGTGCCAGCAATCGCCGAGGTACAGCGAACACCGGGGAGCTGTTTTTT.

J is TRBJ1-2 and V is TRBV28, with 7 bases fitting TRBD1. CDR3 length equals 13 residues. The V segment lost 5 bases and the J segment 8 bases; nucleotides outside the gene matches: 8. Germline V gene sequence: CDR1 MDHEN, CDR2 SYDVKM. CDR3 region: CASSTSTGKGYTF. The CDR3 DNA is TGTGCCAGCAGTACCTCGACAGGGAAAGGCTACACCTTC.

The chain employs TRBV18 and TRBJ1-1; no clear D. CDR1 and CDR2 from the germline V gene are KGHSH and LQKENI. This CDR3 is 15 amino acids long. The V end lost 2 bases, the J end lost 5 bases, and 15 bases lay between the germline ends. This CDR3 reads CASSPERTYGTEAFF. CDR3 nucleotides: TGTGCCAGCTCACCAGAAAGGACCTACGGGACTGAAGCTTTCTTT.

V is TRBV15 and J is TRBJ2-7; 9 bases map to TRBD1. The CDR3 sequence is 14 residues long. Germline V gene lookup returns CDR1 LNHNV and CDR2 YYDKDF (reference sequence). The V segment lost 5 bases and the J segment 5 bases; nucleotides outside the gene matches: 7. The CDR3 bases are TGTGCCACCAGCGGGGACAGGGTCAAAGACGAGCAGTACTTC. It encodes CATSGDRVKDEQYF.

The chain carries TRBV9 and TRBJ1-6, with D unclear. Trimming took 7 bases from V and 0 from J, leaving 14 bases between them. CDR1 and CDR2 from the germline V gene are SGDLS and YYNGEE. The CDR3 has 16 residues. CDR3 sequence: CASSPRVSSYNSPLHF. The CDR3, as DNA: TGTGCCAGCTCCCCCCGGGTGAGCTCCTATAATTCACCCCTCCACTTT.

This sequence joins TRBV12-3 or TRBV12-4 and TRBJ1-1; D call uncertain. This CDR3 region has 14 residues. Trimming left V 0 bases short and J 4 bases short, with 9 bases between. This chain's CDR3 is CASSLAAPSTEAFF. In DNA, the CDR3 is TGTGCCAGCAGTTTAGCGGCCCCCTCCACTGAAGCTTTCTTT.

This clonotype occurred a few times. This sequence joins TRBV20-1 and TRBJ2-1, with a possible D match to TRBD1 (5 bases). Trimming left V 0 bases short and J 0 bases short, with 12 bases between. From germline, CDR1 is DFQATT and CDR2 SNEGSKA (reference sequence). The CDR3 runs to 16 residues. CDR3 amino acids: CSAREAGPSSYNEQFF. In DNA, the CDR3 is TGCAGTGCTAGAGAGGCAGGGCCGAGCTCCTACAATGAGCAGTTCTTC.